This TCR beta chain appears in the sequencing data of a study of cytomegalovirus exposure and HLA in healthy donors. J was trimmed by 3 bases and V by 6 bases; bases with no gene match: 8. CDR1 is MNHNY and CDR2 is SVGAGI in the germline V gene (reference sequence). This CDR3 region has 15 residues. On this clone: Its matching antigen is unknown.

Everyone who donated was a healthy bone marrow donor. Use of 60 Vbeta and 13 Jbeta primers characterized the PCR. Some clones are missing from TCRdb's copy, which holds only in-frame ones; the method was immunoSEQ multiplex PCR. The sample contains 200,000 or so clones, around 83% of which appear only once. Broader study findings: In an earlier analysis, about 87% or about 30%: the productive usage of most TCR beta V segments.

The TCR comes from a girl between 5 and 17 years old in good health and CMV-seronegative. Sequencing input: PBMCs. The chain carries TRBV6-6 and TRBJ1-5; 7 bases match TRBD1. In DNA form, the CDR3 reads TGTGCCAGCAGCCGCACAGGGGACTTCAATCAGCCCCAGCATTTT. The encoded protein is CASSRTGDFNQPQHF.